This T cell receptor (beta chain) appears in the sequencing data of a study of chemoradiotherapy in HPV16-positive cancers. The data were produced by immunoSEQ multiplex PCR, yet TCRdb's version contains in-frame clones alone and is incomplete. The repertoire holds approximately 11,000 clones, with approximately 93% as singletons. J lost 4 bases, V lost 5 bases, and 6 bases had no gene match. Germline CDR1 reads SEHNR; CDR2 reads FQNEAQ (reference sequence). The length of the CDR3 is 15 residues. The specimen was blood, collected from a patient who underwent chemoradiotherapy. The receptor comes from a human donor with HPV-associated anogenital cancer. The chain combines TRBV7-9 with TRBJ2-3; 10 bases align to TRBD2. The CDR3 DNA is TGTGCCAGCAGCATTTCTAGCGGGGGTGCAGATACGCAGTATTTT. It yields the protein CASSISSGGADTQYF.